Given below is one T cell receptor beta chain in context. The length of the CDR3 is 14 residues. CDR1 is MNHEY, CDR2 SVGAGI, per germline. V dropped 6 bases and J dropped 6 bases, with 15 bases sitting between them. The data stem from a study of blood T cell repertoires in COVID-19. Original methodology: How many nucleated cells were present was estimated from reference gene primer amplification. Clones were read by immunoSEQ multiplex PCR, and TCRdb kept only the in-frame ones, dropping some. The V and J calls and the clone size are those of that table, but D and trimming were determined from the DNA. Here the sample spans some 320,000 clones, 65% to 90% being singletons.

The receptor was derived from a human donor in a cohort sampled during active COVID-19. The chain joins TRBV6-5 to TRBJ1-5; D may be TRBD1 (6 bases). Specimen: peripheral blood. As DNA, the CDR3 is TGTGCCAGCAGCCCACAGGGTGCGGGTCAGCCCCAGCATTTT. Translating it yields CASSPQGAGQPQHF.